The 21 T cell receptor beta chains below were found in one sample sequenced in a study of blood T cell repertoires in COVID-19. Sequencing was performed with immunoSEQ multiplex PCR; in TCRdb, only in-frame clones are kept and a portion is missing. The sample contains over 85,000 clones, 87% of which appear only once. What was sequenced was peripheral blood. The receptors come from a man between 65 and 85 years old with acute or convalescent COVID-19.

The chain combines TRBV28 with TRBJ1-2, with 7 bases aligning to TRBD1. This CDR3 has 12 amino acids. CDR1 and CDR2 (germline): MDHEN, SYDVKM. The CDR3 bases are TGTGTCATGTGGGACAGCATCTATGGCTACACCTTC. This gives the protein CVMWDSIYGYTF.

This clone has just a few counts. The rearrangement uses TRBV12-3 or TRBV12-4 and TRBJ2-3; D ambiguous. The CDR3 runs to 12 residues. The V and J ends lost 3 bases and 7 bases respectively, with 8 bases between them. The chain's CDR3 is CASSFRRHTQYF. The CDR3 DNA sequence: TGTGCCAGCAGTTTCCGCAGGCATACGCAGTATTTT.

The chain joins TRBV6-1 to TRBJ1-3; D gene uncertain. CDR3 size: 17 residues. Trimming removed 2 bases from V and 3 bases from J, with 17 bases in between. Per germline, CDR1 MNHNS and CDR2 SASEGT. In DNA, the CDR3 is TGTGCCAGCAGTGAAACGACGGTGGCCGGCGGTGGAAACACCATATATTTT. It codes for CASSETTVAGGGNTIYF.

CDR3 nucleotide sequence: TGCGCCAGCAGCTTAGGACCGGGACAGGGGCAAGAGACCCAGTACTTC. This codes for CASSLGPGQGQETQYF. The chain carries TRBV5-1 and TRBJ2-5; 10 bases map to TRBD1. Germline-derived CDR1 and CDR2 are SGHRS and YFSETQ. There are 16 residues in the CDR3. V trimming: 2 bases; J trimming: 2 bases; junction bases outside the gene matches: 6.

The rearrangement links TRBV27 to TRBJ1-6, with D possibly being TRBD1 (5 bases). The V and J ends lost 3 bases and 5 bases respectively, with 11 bases between them. The CDR3 runs 15 residues. Germline CDR1 MNHEY, CDR2 SMNVEV (reference sequence). CDR3 region: CASSFNRNHNSPLHF. DNA for the CDR3: TGTGCCAGCAGTTTCAACAGGAATCATAATTCACCCCTCCACTTT.

The gene calls are TRBV19 and TRBJ2-4; 11 nucleotides agree with TRBD1. This CDR3 has 18 residues. J lost 6 bases, V lost 5 bases, and 15 bases had no gene match. CDR1 and CDR2 (germline): LNHDA, SQIVND (reference sequence). Here the CDR3 reads CASSPPGQGVPKGNIQYF. In DNA form, the CDR3 reads TGTGCCAGTAGTCCTCCGGGACAGGGGGTCCCGAAGGGAAACATTCAGTACTTC.

The gene calls are TRBV28 and TRBJ2-7; the D gene is possibly TRBD1 (6 bases). Trimming removed 6 bases at V and 0 bases at J, with 15 bases between. Germline lookup yields CDR1 MDHEN and CDR2 SYDVKM. The CDR3 extends over 15 amino acids. The chain's CDR3 is CASSTTRGSSYEQYV. As DNA, the CDR3 is TGTGCCAGCAGCACCACCAGGGGTAGCTCCTACGAGCAGTACGTC.

The rearrangement uses TRBV25-1 and TRBJ1-1; TRBD1 is a possible D gene (5 bases). V lost 6 bases, J lost 0 bases, and 11 bases lay in between. Germline CDR1 is MGHDK and CDR2 is SYGVNS. The CDR3 length is 14 residues. CDR3 coding DNA: TGTGCCAGCAGAACTCAGGGTTTGAACACTGAAGCTTTCTTT. Protein product: CASRTQGLNTEAFF.

V usage is TRBV10-2 and J usage is TRBJ2-2, with 10 bases identical to TRBD1. The germline CDR1 and CDR2 sequences are WSHSY and SAAADI. The CDR3 is made up of 15 amino acids. Trimming at V came to 6 bases and at J to 3 bases, leaving 4 bases not matched to a gene. The DNA of the CDR3 is TGCGCCAGCAGCCCGGGACAGGGGTACACCGGGGAGCTGTTTTTT. Amino acids: CASSPGQGYTGELFF.

The CDR3 nucleotides are TGTGCCAGCTCACCCACAGCCGGGGATTCACCCCTCCACTTT. As protein: CASSPTAGDSPLHF. The chain uses TRBV18 and TRBJ1-6; D ambiguous. V dropped 3 bases and J dropped 8 bases, with 11 bases sitting between them. Germline V gene sequence: CDR1 KGHSH, CDR2 LQKENI. The CDR3 is made up of 14 amino acids.

This clone was counted once. V usage is TRBV6-5 and J usage is TRBJ2-2; D is perhaps TRBD1 (5 bases). CDR1 is MNHEY, CDR2 SVGAGI, per germline. Deletions cut 6 bases from V and 0 bases from J, with 8 bases between. This CDR3 is 14 amino acids long. The CDR3, as DNA: TGTGCCAGCAGCTCACAGGCGAACACCGGGGAGCTGTTTTTT. Translating gives CASSSQANTGELFF.

Concerning this clone: In this CDR3 the conserved last residue, phenylalanine or tryptophan, is missing, so a read error is likely. The DNA is left out, because the CDR3 cannot be placed on it with certainty; the CDR3 is given as TCRdb lists it. The chain combines TRBV1 with TRBJ1-6; the table's D gene call, TRBD1, was not cross checked with the DNA. TRBV1 is an annotated pseudogene. The CDR3 is 13 residues long, ends included. The CDR3 is CTSSQDPFSGGKL.

This chain uses TRBV7-8 with TRBJ2-6; tentative D call: TRBD2 (5 bases). The germline CDR1 and CDR2 sequences are SGHVS and FQNEAQ. The V end lost 5 bases, the J end lost 3 bases, and 17 bases lay between the germline ends. There are 17 residues in the CDR3. The CDR3 loop is CASSHGKGLLGANVLTF. The DNA for the CDR3 is TGTGCCAGCAGCCACGGGAAGGGCCTTCTTGGGGCCAACGTCCTGACTTTC.

About this clone: The sample holds other DNA sequences that translate to the same CDR3. V usage is TRBV5-4 and J usage is TRBJ2-1; TRBD2 aligns across 8 bases. The CDR3 contains 15 residues. The ends lost 0 bases at V and 1 base at J; junction bases unmatched: 0. Germline values: CDR1 SGHNT, CDR2 YYREEE (reference sequence). DNA for the CDR3: TGTGCCAGCAGCTTGGGCGGGGGGTCCTACAATGAGCAGTTCTTC. This gives the protein CASSLGGGSYNEQFF.

This sequence joins TRBV6-5 and TRBJ1-3; 8 nucleotides align to TRBD1. The CDR3 totals 15 residues. V lost 5 bases, J lost 2 bases, and 5 bases stayed unmatched. CDR1 MNHEY and CDR2 SVGAGI come from the germline V gene. CDR3 sequence: CASSRQGSPGNTIYF. Here the CDR3 DNA reads TGTGCCAGCAGTAGACAGGGGTCCCCTGGAAACACCATATATTTT.

This clone was picked up one time. The rearrangement uses TRBV5-1 and TRBJ2-5; possible D gene TRBD2, 6 bases. Trimming removed 0 bases from V and 4 bases from J, with 13 bases in between. This CDR3 comprises 15 residues. CDR1 is SGHRS and CDR2 is YFSETQ in the germline V gene. In DNA, the CDR3 is TGCGCCAGCAGCTTGGTATTTAAGGGAGGAGAGACCCAGTACTTC. Its protein is CASSLVFKGGETQYF.

The V gene is TRBV10-2, the J gene TRBJ2-7; the match to TRBD2 covers 13 bases. The CDR3 contains 14 residues. V lost 6 bases and J lost 4; bases outside the gene matches: 3. Germline CDR1 and CDR2: WSHSY and SAAADI. The CDR3 loop is CASSPTSGGYEQYF. The CDR3, as DNA: TGCGCCAGCAGCCCGACTAGCGGGGGGTACGAGCAGTACTTC.

The chain links TRBV5-1 to TRBJ2-3, with 7 positions matching TRBD2. The V gene's germline CDR1 is SGHRS and CDR2 YFSETQ. This CDR3 is built from 20 residues. Germline trimming cut 2 bases from V and 0 bases from J; bases unmatched to any gene: 18. The CDR3 DNA reads as TGCGCCAGCAGCTTACCCCCAGGGCGGGGGAGCGTATCTAGCACAGATACGCAGTATTTT. Its protein product is CASSLPPGRGSVSSTDTQYF.

The chain is built from TRBV4-2 and TRBJ2-2; possible D gene TRBD2, 6 bases. V gave up 0 bases and J gave up 4 bases, with 9 bases separating them. The germline gives CDR1 LGHNA, CDR2 YNFKEQ. This CDR3 is 15 amino acids long. The CDR3 region is CASSQDRGTTGELFF. CDR3 nucleotide sequence: TGTGCCAGCAGCCAAGATCGCGGGACCACCGGGGAGCTGTTTTTT.

The chain has TRBV5-4 and TRBJ1-1, with a weak D call TRBD1 (6 bases). V gave up 3 bases and J gave up 7 bases, with 19 bases separating them. Germline V gene lookup returns CDR1 SGHNT and CDR2 YYREEE (reference sequence). CDR3 size: 15 residues. The CDR3 loop is CASSSGGGARIEAFF. The CDR3 region has the DNA TGTGCCAGCAGCTCGGGAGGGGGGGCGCGGATTGAAGCTTTCTTT.

The rearrangement links TRBV4-2 to TRBJ2-3, with 9 bases aligning to TRBD2. CDR3 size: 19 residues. From germline, CDR1 is LGHNA and CDR2 YNFKEQ. Trimming at V came to 0 bases and at J to 3 bases, leaving 13 bases not matched to a gene. CDR3 residues: CASSQDPSGGGGATDTQYF. CDR3 nucleotides: TGTGCCAGCAGCCAAGATCCCTCCGGAGGCGGGGGGGCGACAGATACGCAGTATTTT.